These T cell receptor beta chains were read from a single sample in a study of T cell responses to AZD1222 COVID-19 vaccine. Generated by immunoSEQ multiplex PCR, the TCRdb table keeps only in-frame clones and is missing some. The table has around 100,000 clones, 91% seen once. Material: peripheral blood, obtained on day 0 of AZD1222 vaccination. The receptors here all came from an adult in good health. Each CDR3 is given with its conserved first and last residue. The order of the fields is V gene, D gene, clone size, J gene, CDR3 protein, CDR3 DNA. D genes are given only for firm matches. Size is omitted from some rows. Given values are once, few, many or a class for expanded clones.

v_call: TRBV5-1; d_call: .; clone_size: .; j_call: TRBJ2-5; cdr3_aa: CASSFPGQLETQYF; cdr3_nt: TGCGCCAGCAGCTTTCCCGGACAGCTAGAGACCCAGTACTTC
v_call: TRBV5-4; d_call: .; clone_size: .; j_call: TRBJ2-6; cdr3_aa: CASGGVGGANVLTF; cdr3_nt: TGTGCCAGCGGAGGGGTAGGTGGGGCCAACGTCCTGACTTTC
v_call: TRBV27; d_call: TRBD2; clone_size: .; j_call: TRBJ2-1; cdr3_aa: CASSLRLAVYNEQFF; cdr3_nt: TGTGCCAGCAGTTTGCGGCTAGCGGTCTACAATGAGCAGTTCTTC
v_call: TRBV24-1; d_call: .; clone_size: .; j_call: TRBJ1-2; cdr3_aa: CATSAPLPPYGYTF; cdr3_nt: TGTGCCACCAGTGCTCCCTTGCCCCCATATGGCTACACCTTC
v_call: TRBV3-1/TRBV3-2; d_call: .; clone_size: .; j_call: TRBJ2-7; cdr3_aa: CASSPDTSYEQYF; cdr3_nt: TGTGCCAGCAGCCCCGACACCTCCTACGAGCAGTACTTC
v_call: TRBV11-2; d_call: .; clone_size: .; j_call: TRBJ1-3; cdr3_aa: CASSPGLTIYF; cdr3_nt: TGTGCCAGCAGCCCCGGATTAACCATATATTTT
v_call: TRBV7-3; d_call: .; clone_size: .; j_call: TRBJ2-3; cdr3_aa: CASSFTGATDTQYF; cdr3_nt: TGTGCCAGCAGCTTCACGGGGGCCACAGATACGCAGTATTTT
v_call: TRBV11-3; d_call: .; clone_size: .; j_call: TRBJ2-2; cdr3_aa: CASSPEDSNTGELFF; cdr3_nt: TGTGCCAGCAGCCCCGAGGACTCGAACACCGGGGAGCTGTTTTTT
v_call: TRBV5-8; d_call: .; clone_size: .; j_call: TRBJ2-3; cdr3_aa: CASSLVGGTTDTQYF; cdr3_nt: TGTGCCAGCAGCTTGGTAGGCGGGACCACAGATACGCAGTATTTT
v_call: TRBV5-6; d_call: .; clone_size: .; j_call: TRBJ2-1; cdr3_aa: CASSLSGSSSYNEQFF; cdr3_nt: TGTGCCAGCAGCTTGAGCGGGTCGAGCTCCTACAATGAGCAGTTCTTC
v_call: TRBV28; d_call: .; clone_size: .; j_call: TRBJ2-1; cdr3_aa: CASSFDGRVGKQFF; cdr3_nt: TGTGCCAGCAGTTTTGATGGGCGGGTTGGTAAGCAGTTCTTC
v_call: TRBV28; d_call: TRBD1; clone_size: .; j_call: TRBJ1-1; cdr3_aa: CASSSPRGYGGTEAFF; cdr3_nt: TGTGCCAGCAGTTCCCCCAGGGGGTACGGTGGCACTGAAGCTTTCTTT
v_call: TRBV27; d_call: .; clone_size: .; j_call: TRBJ1-5; cdr3_aa: CASRPQGVSNQPQHF; cdr3_nt: TGTGCCAGCAGACCACAAGGAGTGAGCAATCAGCCCCAGCATTTT
v_call: TRBV7-3; d_call: .; clone_size: .; j_call: TRBJ1-1; cdr3_aa: CASSLNSGREAFF; cdr3_nt: TGTGCCAGCAGCTTAAATTCGGGCCGTGAAGCTTTCTTT
v_call: TRBV28; d_call: TRBD1; clone_size: .; j_call: TRBJ2-7; cdr3_aa: CASSLQQGDEQYF; cdr3_nt: TGTGCCAGCAGTCTCCAACAGGGGGACGAGCAGTACTTC
v_call: TRBV5-1; d_call: TRBD1; clone_size: few; j_call: TRBJ1-1; cdr3_aa: CASSSPVGTGIRNTEAFF; cdr3_nt: TGCGCCAGCAGCTCCCCTGTTGGGACAGGGATCCGGAACACTGAAGCTTTCTTT
v_call: TRBV28; d_call: TRBD2; clone_size: once; j_call: TRBJ2-7; cdr3_aa: CATSDEGSPAGGYSYEQYF; cdr3_nt: TGTGCCACCAGCGACGAGGGGTCCCCGGCGGGAGGTTACTCCTACGAGCAGTACTTC
v_call: TRBV14; d_call: TRBD2; clone_size: .; j_call: TRBJ2-1; cdr3_aa: CASSQVGTRANEQFF; cdr3_nt: TGTGCCAGCAGCCAAGTCGGGACTAGGGCCAATGAGCAGTTCTTC
v_call: TRBV21-1; d_call: .; clone_size: .; j_call: TRBJ2-1; cdr3_aa: CASSKEWDSEGNEQFF; cdr3_nt: TGTGCCAGCAGCAAAGAATGGGACTCTGAGGGTAATGAGCAGTTCTTC
v_call: TRBV6-1; d_call: .; clone_size: .; j_call: TRBJ1-4; cdr3_aa: CASSEASALNEKLFF; cdr3_nt: TGTGCCAGCAGTGAAGCCAGCGCCCTTAATGAAAAACTGTTTTTT
v_call: TRBV25-1; d_call: .; clone_size: .; j_call: TRBJ2-1; cdr3_aa: CASSEKPSSYNEQFF; cdr3_nt: TGTGCCAGCAGTGAAAAACCGAGCTCCTACAATGAGCAGTTCTTC
v_call: TRBV7-3; d_call: TRBD1; clone_size: once; j_call: TRBJ2-1; cdr3_aa: CASSLMAGTGRDNEQFF; cdr3_nt: TGTGCCAGCAGCTTAATGGCCGGGACAGGGAGAGACAATGAGCAGTTCTTC
v_call: TRBV7-9; d_call: TRBD1; clone_size: once; j_call: TRBJ2-7; cdr3_aa: CASSSLQGAMNEQYF; cdr3_nt: TGTGCCAGCAGCTCCCTACAGGGGGCGATGAACGAGCAGTACTTC
v_call: TRBV24-1; d_call: .; clone_size: .; j_call: TRBJ2-3; cdr3_aa: CATSRRGSSTDTQYF; cdr3_nt: TGTGCCACCAGTCGTCGAGGGTCTAGCACAGATACGCAGTATTTT
v_call: TRBV4-2; d_call: TRBD2; clone_size: .; j_call: TRBJ2-1; cdr3_aa: CASSQDSLAGEFF; cdr3_nt: TGTGCCAGCAGCCAAGATAGCCTAGCGGGAGAATTCTTC
v_call: TRBV10-1; d_call: .; clone_size: few; j_call: TRBJ1-5; cdr3_aa: CASGKKRVADSNQPQHF; cdr3_nt: TGCGCCAGCGGTAAAAAAAGGGTGGCTGATAGCAATCAGCCCCAGCATTTT
v_call: TRBV3-1/TRBV3-2; d_call: TRBD2; clone_size: .; j_call: TRBJ2-7; cdr3_aa: CASSQEGGRAILSYEQYF; cdr3_nt: TGTGCCAGCAGCCAAGAGGGAGGGAGGGCCATTCTCTCCTACGAGCAGTACTTC
v_call: TRBV7-2; d_call: .; clone_size: once; j_call: TRBJ2-7; cdr3_aa: CASSRLGAYEQYF; cdr3_nt: TGTGCCAGCAGCCGCCTAGGGGCCTACGAGCAGTACTTC
v_call: TRBV27; d_call: .; clone_size: few; j_call: TRBJ1-1; cdr3_aa: CASSLLLGPPNTEAFF; cdr3_nt: TGTGCCAGCAGTTTATTGTTGGGGCCCCCGAACACTGAAGCTTTCTTT
v_call: TRBV27; d_call: .; clone_size: .; j_call: TRBJ2-1; cdr3_aa: CASSLGGGTYNEQFF; cdr3_nt: TGTGCCAGCAGTTTGGGTGGAGGGACCTACAATGAGCAGTTCTTC
v_call: TRBV5-4; d_call: .; clone_size: .; j_call: TRBJ2-3; cdr3_aa: CASSLDRSRESTDTQYF; cdr3_nt: TGTGCCAGCAGCTTGGATCGGAGCAGGGAAAGCACAGATACGCAGTATTTT
v_call: TRBV6-4; d_call: TRBD2; clone_size: .; j_call: TRBJ2-7; cdr3_aa: CASSDLREAGGPRDEQYF; cdr3_nt: TGTGCCAGCAGTGACCTCAGGGAAGCGGGAGGGCCTAGAGACGAGCAGTACTTC
v_call: TRBV18; d_call: .; clone_size: .; j_call: TRBJ1-4; cdr3_aa: CASSGAPATNEKLFF; cdr3_nt: TGTGCCAGCTCAGGCGCACCCGCAACTAATGAAAAACTGTTTTTT
v_call: TRBV5-5; d_call: .; clone_size: .; j_call: TRBJ1-2; cdr3_aa: CASSLHLEGYGYTF; cdr3_nt: TGTGCCAGCAGCCTCCATCTGGAGGGCTATGGCTACACCTTC
v_call: TRBV27; d_call: .; clone_size: .; j_call: TRBJ2-3; cdr3_aa: CASSLTEPTDTQYF; cdr3_nt: TGTGCCAGCAGTTTGACAGAACCCACAGATACGCAGTATTTT
v_call: TRBV5-1; d_call: TRBD2; clone_size: .; j_call: TRBJ2-2; cdr3_aa: CASSLRGRGNANTGELFF; cdr3_nt: TGCGCCAGCAGCTTGCGCGGGAGGGGAAACGCGAACACCGGGGAGCTGTTTTTT
v_call: TRBV30; d_call: .; clone_size: .; j_call: TRBJ1-4; cdr3_aa: CAWSVSGGEKLFF; cdr3_nt: TGTGCCTGGAGTGTATCTGGGGGTGAAAAACTGTTTTTT
v_call: TRBV5-6; d_call: .; clone_size: .; j_call: TRBJ2-1; cdr3_aa: CASSLLLLVYNEQFF; cdr3_nt: TGTGCCAGCAGTCTCCTACTACTAGTCTACAATGAGCAGTTCTTC
v_call: TRBV5-5; d_call: TRBD1; clone_size: once; j_call: TRBJ2-2; cdr3_aa: CASSGAGGVGTGELFF; cdr3_nt: TGTGCCAGCAGTGGGGCAGGGGGAGTCGGCACCGGGGAGCTGTTTTTT
v_call: TRBV29-1; d_call: .; clone_size: .; j_call: TRBJ2-7; cdr3_aa: CSVDVAGEQYF; cdr3_nt: TGCAGCGTTGATGTGGCGGGAGAGCAGTACTTC
v_call: TRBV9; d_call: .; clone_size: .; j_call: TRBJ2-7; cdr3_aa: CASSVTGDEQYF; cdr3_nt: TGTGCCAGCAGCGTGACAGGCGACGAGCAGTACTTC
v_call: TRBV19; d_call: TRBD1; clone_size: .; j_call: TRBJ1-5; cdr3_aa: CASNTGGAGNQPQHF; cdr3_nt: TGTGCCAGTAATACAGGGGGCGCAGGCAATCAGCCCCAGCATTTT
v_call: TRBV6-5; d_call: .; clone_size: .; j_call: TRBJ2-7; cdr3_aa: CASSYSSQGPEQYF; cdr3_nt: TGTGCCAGCAGTTACTCATCACAGGGTCCCGAGCAGTACTTC
v_call: TRBV14; d_call: TRBD1; clone_size: .; j_call: TRBJ2-7; cdr3_aa: CASSQMDRVNEQYF; cdr3_nt: TGTGCCAGCAGCCAAATGGACAGGGTAAACGAGCAGTACTTC
v_call: TRBV9; d_call: .; clone_size: .; j_call: TRBJ1-3; cdr3_aa: CASSAPQGISGNTIYF; cdr3_nt: TGTGCCAGCAGCGCGCCCCAGGGGATCTCTGGAAACACCATATATTTT
v_call: TRBV5-1; d_call: .; clone_size: .; j_call: TRBJ2-7; cdr3_aa: CASSFGGVVNYEQYF; cdr3_nt: TGCGCCAGCAGCTTCGGGGGCGTGGTGAACTACGAGCAGTACTTC
v_call: TRBV18; d_call: TRBD1; clone_size: .; j_call: TRBJ2-7; cdr3_aa: CASSPNPGQGLYEQYF; cdr3_nt: TGTGCCAGCTCACCAAACCCGGGACAGGGACTCTACGAGCAGTACTTC
v_call: TRBV2; d_call: .; clone_size: .; j_call: TRBJ1-5; cdr3_aa: CASSVLPTGGSNQPQHF; cdr3_nt: TGTGCCAGCAGTGTTTTGCCGACAGGTGGGAGCAATCAGCCCCAGCATTTT